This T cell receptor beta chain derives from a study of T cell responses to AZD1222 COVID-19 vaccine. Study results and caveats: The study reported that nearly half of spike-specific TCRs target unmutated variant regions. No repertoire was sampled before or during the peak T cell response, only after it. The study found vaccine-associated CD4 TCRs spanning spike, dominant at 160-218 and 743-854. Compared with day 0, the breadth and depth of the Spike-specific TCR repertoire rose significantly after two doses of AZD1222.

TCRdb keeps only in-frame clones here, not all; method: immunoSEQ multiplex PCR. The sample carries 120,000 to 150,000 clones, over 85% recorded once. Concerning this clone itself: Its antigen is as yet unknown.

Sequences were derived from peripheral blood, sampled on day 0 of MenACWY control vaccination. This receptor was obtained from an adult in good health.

The CDR3 protein is CASSAPGLAYNEQFF. The DNA for the CDR3 is TGCGCCAGCAGCGCACCGGGACTCGCCTACAATGAGCAGTTCTTC. The chain is built from TRBV5-1 and TRBJ2-1; tentatively, D is TRBD2 (6 bases). CDR3 length: 15 amino acids. V shed 4 bases and J shed 2 bases, with 13 bases lying between them. CDR1 and CDR2 from the germline V gene are SGHRS and YFSETQ.